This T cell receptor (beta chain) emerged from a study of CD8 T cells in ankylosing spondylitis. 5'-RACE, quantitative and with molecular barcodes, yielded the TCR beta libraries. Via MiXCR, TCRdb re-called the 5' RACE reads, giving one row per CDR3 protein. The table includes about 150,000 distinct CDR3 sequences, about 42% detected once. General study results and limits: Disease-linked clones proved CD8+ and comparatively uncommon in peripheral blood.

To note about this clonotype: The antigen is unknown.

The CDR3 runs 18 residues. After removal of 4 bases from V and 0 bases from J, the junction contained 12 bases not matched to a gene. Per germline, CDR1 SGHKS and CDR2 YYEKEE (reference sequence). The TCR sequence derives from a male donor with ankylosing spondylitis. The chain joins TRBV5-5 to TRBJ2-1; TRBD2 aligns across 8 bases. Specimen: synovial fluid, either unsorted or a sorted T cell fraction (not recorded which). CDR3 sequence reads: CASSPFLERGNSYNEQFF. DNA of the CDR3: TGTGCCAGCAGCCCCTTTTTGGAGCGGGGGAACTCCTACAATGAGCAGTTCTTC.